The T cell receptor beta chain described here comes from a study of blood T cells in healthy people across ages. A few counts support this clonotype. From germline, CDR1 is SGHTA and CDR2 FQGNSA. Deletions cut 4 bases from V and 0 bases from J, with 6 bases between. The CDR3 covers 14 residues. Primed by a sample-barcoded 5' primer and a J-beta primer mix, a second PCR proceeded for about 6 to 12 cycles. TCRdb recomputed calls from the 5' RACE reads with MiXCR, one row per CDR3 protein. Altogether over 450,000 distinct CDR3 sequences are present, nearly 25% being singletons, with the ten largest covering 7.5% to 9%. In addition, the sample was reused for a study of T cells of mothers and their children. That investigation notes: With unrelated pairs as the comparison, related mother-child pairs had a slightly higher overlap that was not significant.

The chain is built from TRBV7-2 and TRBJ2-2, with D uncertain. The sequencing sample was made of blood. The receptor was derived from a boy aged 5-17 years in good health. CDR3 nucleotide sequence: TGTGCCAGCAGCTGGGCCCCGAACACCGGGGAGCTGTTTTTT. As protein: CASSWAPNTGELFF.